This TCR beta chain was sequenced in a study of shared clonotypes between healthy human individuals. Study conclusions and caveats: The rarefaction results pointed to incomplete sorted-subset sequencing despite large depth.

V lost 6 bases, J lost 0 bases, and 6 bases lay in between. This CDR3 has 12 amino acids. Germline V gene sequence: CDR1 MDHEN, CDR2 SYDVKM. Naivety among CD8 cells was defined by CD45RO negativity and positive CCR7 selection, thereby excluding terminally differentiated effector memory CD45RA+ cells. This table comes from immunoSEQ multiplex PCR, and its TCRdb copy is limited to in-frame clones, with some not included. The repertoire holds 2 million or so clones, with roughly 94% as singletons. As to this clone: Its antigen is unidentified. The same CDR3 is also encoded by other DNA sequences in this sample.

The specimen was naive CD8+ T cells sorted from blood. The TCR was taken from a man between 18 and 29 years old in good health. The rearrangement joins TRBV28 to TRBJ2-7; no firm D call. In DNA form, the CDR3 reads TGTGCCAGCAGCTCTCCCTCCTACGAGCAGTACTTC. This encodes CASSSPSYEQYF.